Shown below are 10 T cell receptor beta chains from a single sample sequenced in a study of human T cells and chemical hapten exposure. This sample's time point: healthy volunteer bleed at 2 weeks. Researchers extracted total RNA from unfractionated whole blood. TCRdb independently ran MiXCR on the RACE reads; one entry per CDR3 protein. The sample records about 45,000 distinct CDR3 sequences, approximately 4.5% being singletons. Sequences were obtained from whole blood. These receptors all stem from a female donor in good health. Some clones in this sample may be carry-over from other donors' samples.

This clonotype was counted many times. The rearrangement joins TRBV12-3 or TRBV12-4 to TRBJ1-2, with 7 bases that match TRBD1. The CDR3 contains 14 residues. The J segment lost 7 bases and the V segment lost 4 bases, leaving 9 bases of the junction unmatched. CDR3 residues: CASSSGGGGGGYTF. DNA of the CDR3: TGTGCCAGCAGTTCAGGGGGTGGGGGAGGTGGCTACACCTTC.

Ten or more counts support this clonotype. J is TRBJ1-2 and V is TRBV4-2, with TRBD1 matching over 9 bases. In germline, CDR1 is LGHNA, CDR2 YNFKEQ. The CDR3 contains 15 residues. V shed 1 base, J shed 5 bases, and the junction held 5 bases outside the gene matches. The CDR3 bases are TGTGCCAGCAGCCAAGGGGACAGGGCTGAGTATGGCTACACCTTC. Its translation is CASSQGDRAEYGYTF.

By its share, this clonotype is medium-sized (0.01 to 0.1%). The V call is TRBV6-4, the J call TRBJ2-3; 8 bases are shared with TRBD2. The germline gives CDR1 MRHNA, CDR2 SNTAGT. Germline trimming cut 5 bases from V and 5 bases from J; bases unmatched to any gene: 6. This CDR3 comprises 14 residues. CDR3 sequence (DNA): TGTGCCAGCAGTACCAGCGGGGGCGTAGATACGCAGTATTTT. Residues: CASSTSGGVDTQYF.

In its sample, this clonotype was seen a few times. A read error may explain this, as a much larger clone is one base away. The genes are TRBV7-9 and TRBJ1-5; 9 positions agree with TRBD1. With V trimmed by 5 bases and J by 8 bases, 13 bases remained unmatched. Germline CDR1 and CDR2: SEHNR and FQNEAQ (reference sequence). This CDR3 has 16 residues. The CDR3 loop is CASSLSGTGYCEPQHF. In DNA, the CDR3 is TGTGCCAGCAGCCTCTCCGGGACAGGGTACTGTGAGCCCCAGCATTTT.

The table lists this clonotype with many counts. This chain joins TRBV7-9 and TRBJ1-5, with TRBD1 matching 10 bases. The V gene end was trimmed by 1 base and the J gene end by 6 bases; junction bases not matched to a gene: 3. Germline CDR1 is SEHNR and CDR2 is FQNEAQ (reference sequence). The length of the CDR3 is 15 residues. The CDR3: CASSLGQGAGQPQHF. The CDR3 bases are TGTGCCAGCAGCTTAGGACAGGGGGCAGGTCAGCCCCAGCATTTT. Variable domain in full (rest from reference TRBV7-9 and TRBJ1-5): DTGVSQNPRHKITKRGQNVTFRCDPISEHNRLYWYRQTLGQGPEFLTYFQNEAQLEKSRLLSDRFSAERPKGSFSTLEIQRTEQGDSAMYLCASSLGQGAGQPQHFGDGTRLSIL.

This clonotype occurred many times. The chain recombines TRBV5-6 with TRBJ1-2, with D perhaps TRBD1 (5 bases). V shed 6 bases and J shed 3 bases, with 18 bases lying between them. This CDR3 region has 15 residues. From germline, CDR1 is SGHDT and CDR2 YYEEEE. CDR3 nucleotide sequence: TGTGCCAGCACCCGAGGGGCGTGGGCCGACTATGGCTACACCTTC. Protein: CASTRGAWADYGYTF.

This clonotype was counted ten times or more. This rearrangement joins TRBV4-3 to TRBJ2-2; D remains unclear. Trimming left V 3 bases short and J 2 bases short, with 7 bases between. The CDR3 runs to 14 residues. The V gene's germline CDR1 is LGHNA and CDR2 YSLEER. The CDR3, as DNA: TGCGCCAGCAGCCAGGAAGTAAACACCGGGGAGCTGTTTTTT. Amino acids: CASSQEVNTGELFF.

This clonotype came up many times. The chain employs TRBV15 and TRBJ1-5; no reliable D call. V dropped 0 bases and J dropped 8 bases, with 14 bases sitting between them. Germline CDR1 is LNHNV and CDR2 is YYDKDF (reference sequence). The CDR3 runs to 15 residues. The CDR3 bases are TGTGCCACCAGCAGAGAGCCGGGGAGGTGGGAGCCCCAGCATTTT. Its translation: CATSREPGRWEPQHF. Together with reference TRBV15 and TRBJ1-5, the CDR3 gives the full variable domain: DAMVIQNPRYQVTQFGKPVTLSCSQTLNHNVMYWYQQKSSQAPKLLFHYYDKDFNNEADTPDNFQSRRPNTSFCFLDIRSPGLGDTAMYLCATSREPGRWEPQHFGDGTRLSIL.

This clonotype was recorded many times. The CDR3: CASSLGDRGGLSETQYF. CDR3 nucleotide sequence: TGCGCCAGCAGCTTGGGGGACAGGGGGGGTTTATCGGAGACCCAGTACTTC. V gene TRBV5-1 combines with J gene TRBJ2-5; 11 nucleotides match TRBD1. V was pared by 0 bases and J by 5 bases, with 9 bases of the junction left unmatched. Germline lookup yields CDR1 SGHRS and CDR2 YFSETQ. This CDR3 has 17 residues. Full variable domain (remainder filled in from reference TRBV5-1 and TRBJ2-5): KAGVTQTPRYLIKTRGQQVTLSCSPISGHRSVSWYQQTPGQGLQFLFEYFSETQRNKGNFPGRFSGRQFSNSRSEMNVSTLELGDSALYLCASSLGDRGGLSETQYFGPGTRLLVL.

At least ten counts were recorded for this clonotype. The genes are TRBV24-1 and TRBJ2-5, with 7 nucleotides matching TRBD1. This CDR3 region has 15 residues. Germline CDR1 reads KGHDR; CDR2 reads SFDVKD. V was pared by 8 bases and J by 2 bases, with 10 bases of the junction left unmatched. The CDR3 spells CATTHPGQPQETQYF. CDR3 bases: TGTGCCACCACCCATCCGGGACAGCCGCAAGAGACCCAGTACTTC.